One sample yielded the 9 T cell receptor beta chains listed below, sequenced in a study of OX40 agonist ivuxolimab in advanced cancers. Profiled with immunoSEQ multiplex PCR; TCRdb holds only in-frame clones, not every one. Seen here are about 83,000 clones, around 84% observed once, and the top ten hold approximately 2%. The material was CD4+ or CD8+ T cells sorted from blood, obtained in a trial of the OX40 agonist ivuxolimab. The receptors were sampled from an adult with an advanced solid tumor such as melanoma, head and neck, liver or kidney cancer.

The chain is built from TRBV5-1 and TRBJ2-1; 7 bases are shared with TRBD1. The CDR3 totals 15 residues. CDR1 and CDR2 from the germline V gene are SGHRS and YFSETQ. V was pared by 2 bases and J by 5 bases, with 7 bases of the junction left unmatched. The CDR3 is CASSFTGTENNEQFF. CDR3 in DNA: TGCGCCAGCAGCTTCACCGGGACAGAGAACAATGAGCAGTTCTTC.

This chain uses TRBV7-2 with TRBJ2-5, with TRBD1 identical over 10 bases. CDR1 is SGHTA, CDR2 FQGNSA, per germline. Trimming took 5 bases from V and 4 from J; bases not matched to a gene: 7. This CDR3 is built from 15 residues. The CDR3 is CASSIRTGGGETQYF. The CDR3 DNA is TGTGCCAGCAGCATCAGGACAGGGGGTGGAGAGACCCAGTACTTC.

The chain joins TRBV30 to TRBJ2-2, with a possible D match to TRBD1 (5 bases). Germline V lookup: CDR1 GTSNPN, CDR2 SVGIG (reference sequence). V dropped 3 bases and J dropped 7 bases, with 15 bases sitting between them. The CDR3 consists of 14 residues. For the CDR3, the DNA is TGTGCCTGGAGCCCGGGCAGGGCAGACGGGGAGCTGTTTTTT. The encoded protein is CAWSPGRADGELFF. Based on the CDR3 plus reference TRBV30 and TRBJ2-2, the full variable domain is SQTIHQWPATLVQPVGSPLSLECTVEGTSNPNLYWYRQAAGRGLQLLFYSVGIGQISSEVPQNLSASRPQDRQFILSSKKLLLSDSGFYLCAWSPGRADGELFFGEGSRLTVL.

This chain uses TRBV29-1 with TRBJ2-3; D perhaps matches TRBD2 (5 bases). The CDR3 totals 14 residues. V was trimmed by 3 bases and J by 1 base, leaving 11 bases between them. CDR1 SQVTM and CDR2 ANQGSEA come from the germline V gene. The CDR3 loop reads CSVDVQAGTDTQYF. For the CDR3, the DNA is TGCAGCGTTGACGTACAAGCGGGCACAGATACGCAGTATTTT.

The V call is TRBV10-3, the J call TRBJ1-3, with TRBD1 matching 9 bases. V shed 6 bases, J shed 0 bases, and the junction held 12 bases outside the gene matches. The CDR3 loop spans 18 amino acids. Looked up from germline, CDR1 is ENHRY and CDR2 is SYGVKD. CDR3 region: CAISGPGTGRISGNTIYF. Written as DNA, the CDR3 is TGTGCCATCAGCGGTCCCGGGACAGGGAGGATCTCTGGAAACACCATATATTTT.

The chain employs TRBV6-4 and TRBJ2-6; D is ambiguous. Germline assignment: CDR1 MRHNA and CDR2 SNTAGT. Trimming pared 2 bases from V and 0 bases from J, leaving 2 bases between. The CDR3 runs to 14 residues. CDR3 sequence (DNA): TGTGCCAGCAGTGACCGCTCTGGGGCCAACGTCCTGACTTTC. Translated, it gives CASSDRSGANVLTF.

The gene calls are TRBV7-3 and TRBJ2-3; 9 bases match TRBD1. The CDR3 runs to 15 residues. J gave up 3 bases and V 5 bases, and 6 bases lay outside the gene matches. Looked up from germline, CDR1 is SGHTA and CDR2 is FQGTGA. The CDR3 nucleotides are TGTGCCAGCAGCAACAGGGGGCGGGGTACAGATACGCAGTATTTT. Its translation is CASSNRGRGTDTQYF.

This rearrangement joins TRBV7-3 to TRBJ2-1, with 8 bases identical to TRBD2. CDR1 and CDR2 from the germline V gene are SGHTA and FQGTGA. CDR3 length: 14 residues. The V gene end was trimmed by 5 bases and the J gene end by 9 bases; junction bases not matched to a gene: 9. The CDR3 DNA sequence: TGTGCCAGCAGCCCCCGGGCGGGGGGCGGTGAGCAGTTCTTC. Amino acid sequence: CASSPRAGGGEQFF.

V is TRBV5-6 and J is TRBJ2-7, with 12 bases matching TRBD2. From germline, CDR1 is SGHDT and CDR2 YYEEEE. V trimming: 4 bases; J trimming: 1 base; junction bases outside the gene matches: 3. The CDR3 has 15 amino acids. The CDR3, as DNA: TGTGCCAGCAGCCGACTAGCGGGGGCATCCTACGAGCAGTACTTC. It is translated as CASSRLAGASYEQYF.